These 32 T cell receptor beta chains were sequenced from one sample in a study of cytomegalovirus exposure and HLA in healthy donors. The PCR ran on 60 Vbeta and 13 Jbeta primers. Measured with immunoSEQ multiplex PCR; TCRdb has only the in-frame clones, and not every one. The sample shows around 200,000 clones, about four fifths of them seen only once. Input material: PBMCs. The source of these receptors is a woman aged 45-65 years in good health and CMV-seropositive.

The rearrangement links TRBV7-2 to TRBJ2-5, with TRBD2 matching 7 bases. Trimming removed 1 base from V and 2 bases from J; junction bases left unmatched: 4. Germline V lookup: CDR1 SGHTA, CDR2 FQGNSA. The CDR3 is 15 residues long. CDR3 in DNA: TGTGCCAGCAGCTTAGGGGGGACTATTCAAGAGACCCAGTACTTC. Amino acid sequence: CASSLGGTIQETQYF. The variable domain in full, with the rest retrieved from reference TRBV7-2 and TRBJ2-5, is GAGVSQSPSNKVTEKGKDVELRCDPISGHTALYWYRQSLGQGLEFLIYFQGNSAPDKSGLPSDRFSAERTGGSVSTLTIQRTQQEDSAVYLCASSLGGTIQETQYFGPGTRLLVL.

The rearrangement joins TRBV27 to TRBJ2-3; D possibly corresponds to TRBD2 (5 bases). This CDR3 is 13 amino acids long. CDR1 MNHEY and CDR2 SMNVEV come from the germline V gene (reference sequence). Trimming left V 3 bases short and J 4 bases short, with 8 bases between. CDR3 protein: CASSLGVPDTQYF. The CDR3, as DNA: TGTGCCAGCAGTTTGGGAGTCCCAGATACGCAGTATTTT.

V is TRBV7-3 and J is TRBJ2-2; TRBD2 matches at 13 bases. This CDR3 region has 17 residues. The V gene end was trimmed by 4 bases and the J gene end by 0 bases; junction bases not matched to a gene: 2. CDR1 and CDR2 (germline): SGHTA, FQGTGA. CDR3 coding DNA: TGTGCCAGCAGCTCGACTAGCGGGGGGACGAACACCGGGGAGCTGTTTTTT. Translated, it gives CASSSTSGGTNTGELFF.

V is TRBV4-1 and J is TRBJ2-7, with 9 positions matching TRBD1. CDR3 length: 18 residues. Trimming removed 8 bases from V and 0 bases from J; junction bases left unmatched: 17. The germline CDR1 and CDR2 sequences are MGHRA and YSYEKL. CDR3 nucleotide sequence: TGCGCCAGCGCCAATAATAAAATGGGGACAGGGAGCTCCTACGAGCAGTACTTC. It codes for CASANNKMGTGSSYEQYF.

V gene TRBV5-1 combines with J gene TRBJ2-2; 8 bases line up with TRBD1. CDR3 length: 16 amino acids. V was clipped by 0 bases and J by 7 bases; unmatched bases: 8. CDR1 and CDR2 from the germline V gene are SGHRS and YFSETQ. CDR3: CASSLDAGQGGGELFF. The CDR3 bases are TGCGCCAGCAGCTTGGATGCTGGACAGGGTGGCGGGGAGCTGTTTTTT.

This chain uses TRBV6-1 with TRBJ1-4; D might be TRBD1 (6 bases). The CDR3 has 13 amino acids. Deletions cut 7 bases from V and 0 bases from J, with 6 bases between. Germline V gene data show CDR1 as MNHNS and CDR2 as SASEGT. DNA of the CDR3: TGTGCCAGCAAGGGGGCAACTAATGAAAAACTGTTTTTT. This gives the protein CASKGATNEKLFF.

The chain couples TRBV9 to TRBJ1-2, with D possibly being TRBD1 (5 bases). The CDR3 spans 13 residues. The V gene lost 3 bases and the J gene lost 4 bases, with 10 bases spanning the gap. Germline-derived CDR1 and CDR2 are SGDLS and YYNGEE. CDR3 region: CASSAQGPYGYTF. For the CDR3, the DNA is TGTGCCAGCAGCGCCCAGGGTCCCTATGGCTACACCTTC.

In DNA form, the CDR3 reads TGCGCCAGCAGCTTGGAAGTGAGCTACAATGAGCAGTTCTTC. Amino acid sequence: CASSLEVSYNEQFF. V gene TRBV5-1 combines with J gene TRBJ2-1; D gene ambiguous. Germline assignment: CDR1 SGHRS and CDR2 YFSETQ. Between the trimmed V and J ends, which lost 0 bases and 3 bases, there was a span of 7 bases. This CDR3 is built from 14 residues.

V gene TRBV4-3 combines with J gene TRBJ1-2, with D possibly matching TRBD1 (5 bases). Germline V gene data show CDR1 as LGHNA and CDR2 as YSLEER. The CDR3 loop spans 14 amino acids. Trimming cost V 3 bases and J 1 base, with 9 bases left between them. The DNA for the CDR3 is TGCGCCAGCAGCCATGACAGACTTAACTATGGCTACACCTTC. Its translation: CASSHDRLNYGYTF.

V and J are TRBV4-1 and TRBJ1-1, with D perhaps TRBD1 (5 bases). CDR1 and CDR2 from the germline V gene are MGHRA and YSYEKL. Trimming shortened V by 0 bases and J by 5 bases, and 10 bases separated the two germline ends. This CDR3 spans 14 amino acids. CDR3 nucleotides: TGCGCCAGCAGCCAAGACAGGGAAAGGACTGAAGCTTTCTTT. Translated: CASSQDRERTEAFF.

The chain has TRBV6-4 and TRBJ1-6; perhaps TRBD1 as D (5 bases). Germline V gene sequence: CDR1 MRHNA, CDR2 SNTAGT. The ends were cut back, 11 bases at V and 9 bases at J, with 8 bases in the middle. The CDR3 contains 10 residues. CDR3 sequence reads: CARGSSPLHF. The CDR3 DNA reads as TGTGCCCGGGGGAGTTCACCCCTCCACTTT.

J is TRBJ2-5 and V is TRBV27, with TRBD1 as a possible D gene (6 bases). CDR3 length: 14 amino acids. CDR1 is MNHEY, CDR2 SMNVEV, per germline (reference sequence). The V end lost 2 bases, the J end lost 5 bases, and 12 bases lay between the germline ends. CDR3 in amino acids: CASSLPGQGETQYF. Here the CDR3 DNA reads TGTGCCAGCAGTTTACCGGGACAAGGGGAGACCCAGTACTTC.

This CDR3 reads CASSAGIAGELFF. The CDR3 DNA is TGTGCCAGCAGTGCCGGGATAGCCGGGGAGCTGTTTTTT. This chain connects TRBV6-5 to TRBJ2-2; TRBD2 is a possible D gene (5 bases). Germline V gene lookup returns CDR1 MNHEY and CDR2 SVGAGI. This CDR3 is 13 amino acids long. Between the trimmed V and J ends, which lost 5 bases and 6 bases, there was a span of 10 bases.

This rearrangement joins TRBV2 to TRBJ1-5, with 7 bases that match TRBD1. The CDR3 extends over 15 amino acids. Germline CDR1 SNHLY, CDR2 FYNNEI. V lost 7 bases, J lost 1 base, and 7 bases stayed unmatched. CDR3 residues: CASTLGGGSNQPQHF. The CDR3, as DNA: TGTGCCAGCACCCTAGGGGGCGGCAGCAATCAGCCCCAGCATTTT.

J is TRBJ2-7 and V is TRBV4-1, with D uncertain. The CDR3 sequence is 12 residues long. Germline lookup yields CDR1 MGHRA and CDR2 YSYEKL. V was pared by 5 bases and J by 4 bases, with 9 bases between. CDR3 in amino acids: CASSDTTYEQYF. Written as DNA, the CDR3 is TGCGCCAGCAGCGACACAACGTACGAGCAGTACTTC.

The rearrangement links TRBV5-6 to TRBJ2-1, with TRBD2 matching over 13 bases. CDR1 and CDR2 (germline): SGHDT, YYEEEE. Germline trimming cut 4 bases from V and 10 bases from J; bases unmatched to any gene: 11. CDR3 length equals 16 residues. The DNA for the CDR3 is TGTGCCAGCAGCAGGACTAGCGGGGGACAAGGGTGGGAGCAGTTCTTC. Protein sequence: CASSRTSGGQGWEQFF.

The V call is TRBV29-1, the J call TRBJ2-5; no firm D call. Germline V gene sequence: CDR1 SQVTM, CDR2 ANQGSEA. The CDR3 covers 11 residues. CDR3 sequence reads: CSGGVQETQYF. DNA for the CDR3: TGCAGTGGCGGTGTCCAAGAGACCCAGTACTTC. The full variable domain, its missing parts supplied by reference TRBV29-1 and TRBJ2-5, is SAVISQKPSRDICQRGTSLTIQCQVDSQVTMMFWYRQQPGQSLTLIATANQGSEATYESGFVIDKFPISRPNLTFSTLTVSNMSPEDSSIYLCSGGVQETQYFGPGTRLLVL.

V is TRBV6-6 and J is TRBJ1-4, with a weak D call TRBD1 (5 bases). The CDR3 covers 14 residues. Germline V gene data show CDR1 as MNHNY and CDR2 as SVGAGI (reference sequence). Trimming stripped 8 bases from V and 7 bases from J, with 17 bases between. The CDR3 bases are TGTGCCAGCCGAGACCAGGGTGAGACTGAAAAACTGTTTTTT. Encoded protein: CASRDQGETEKLFF.

The rearrangement links TRBV6-5 to TRBJ2-7; 8 bases map to TRBD1. V dropped 5 bases and J dropped 7; count of bases not matched to a gene: 10. This CDR3 region has 14 residues. CDR1 is MNHEY and CDR2 is SVGAGI in the germline V gene. This CDR3 is CASSQQTGATEQYF. As DNA, the CDR3 is TGTGCCAGCAGTCAACAGACAGGGGCGACAGAGCAGTACTTC.

This clone was observed a handful of times. The chain joins TRBV5-6 to TRBJ2-1; D is ambiguous. Deletions cut 3 bases from V and 9 bases from J, with 13 bases between. CDR1 SGHDT and CDR2 YYEEEE come from the germline V gene. The CDR3 totals 13 residues. Written as DNA, the CDR3 is TGTGCCAGCAGCTCCCCTCCCCGCGGTGAGCAGTTCTTC. Its translation: CASSSPPRGEQFF.

The chain links TRBV6-6 to TRBJ2-2; no clear D. V was shortened by 8 bases and J by 6 bases, with 13 bases between the two germline ends. The CDR3 extends over 13 amino acids. Germline values: CDR1 MNHNY, CDR2 SVGAGI (reference sequence). The CDR3 region has the DNA TGTGCCAGCCAAATGCTAGGAGCCGGGGAGCTGTTTTTT. This encodes CASQMLGAGELFF.

This chain uses TRBV9 with TRBJ2-3; TRBD2 agrees at 7 bases. The germline gives CDR1 SGDLS, CDR2 YYNGEE. The V gene end was trimmed by 4 bases and the J gene end by 6 bases; junction bases not matched to a gene: 14. CDR3 length: 16 residues. The CDR3 region has the DNA TGTGCCAGCAGCCAACACGGGAGGCCCGTAGGTGATACGCAGTATTTT. This gives the protein CASSQHGRPVGDTQYF.

A single count supports this clone. V gene TRBV7-8 combines with J gene TRBJ1-1; D is possibly TRBD1 (6 bases). The CDR3 consists of 12 residues. CDR1 is SGHVS and CDR2 is FQNEAQ in the germline V gene. The V end was cut by 3 bases, the J end by 7 bases, with 9 bases between. The CDR3 sequence: CASSFKQGEAFF. CDR3 nucleotide sequence: TGTGCCAGCAGCTTTAAACAGGGTGAAGCTTTCTTT.

This chain's CDR3 is CASSFASGGRDEQFF. In DNA form, the CDR3 reads TGCGCCAGCAGCTTCGCTAGCGGGGGGCGCGATGAGCAGTTCTTC. The chain is built from TRBV5-1 and TRBJ2-1; 11 bases are a match to TRBD2. The length of the CDR3 is 15 residues. The junction had 6 bases not matched to a gene; V was cut back by 2 bases and J by 8 bases. Germline values: CDR1 SGHRS, CDR2 YFSETQ.

The V gene is TRBV4-1, the J gene TRBJ2-1, with D maybe TRBD1 (5 bases). V lost 5 bases, J lost 5 bases, and 13 bases lay in between. The CDR3 runs to 14 residues. CDR1 is MGHRA and CDR2 is YSYEKL in the germline V gene. The CDR3 is CASSFRGVDNEQFF. The CDR3 bases are TGCGCCAGCAGCTTTAGGGGTGTCGACAATGAGCAGTTCTTC.

The chain carries TRBV6-5 and TRBJ1-2; 8 bases agree with TRBD1. Trimming cost V 5 bases and J 8 bases; bases outside gene matches: 10. Per germline, CDR1 MNHEY and CDR2 SVGAGI. The CDR3 is 14 residues long. CDR3 in DNA: TGTGCCAGCAGTCCCACCGGGACAGGTAACGGCTACACCTTC. Encoded protein: CASSPTGTGNGYTF.

The chain has TRBV29-1 and TRBJ2-7; TRBD1 agrees at 7 bases. Germline values: CDR1 SQVTM, CDR2 ANQGSEA. This CDR3 contains 17 residues. V lost 4 bases to trimming and J lost 3 bases; unmatched junction nucleotides: 18. The CDR3 DNA sequence: TGCAGCGTTGGGGGCAGGGGGTCCGTTTCCCGTATCTACGAGCAGTACTTC. Residues: CSVGGRGSVSRIYEQYF.

This chain uses TRBV15 with TRBJ2-6, with D hard to call. Looked up from germline, CDR1 is LNHNV and CDR2 is YYDKDF (reference sequence). The CDR3 spans 15 residues. Trimming pared 2 bases from V and 1 base from J, leaving 6 bases between. The CDR3 loop reads CATSRLSSGANVLTF. CDR3 nucleotide sequence: TGTGCCACCAGCAGACTCAGTTCTGGGGCCAACGTCCTGACTTTC.

This chain joins TRBV4-2 and TRBJ2-5, with a possible D match to TRBD2 (6 bases). V was cut by 3 bases and J by 4 bases, with 12 bases left in between. Germline CDR1 and CDR2: LGHNA and YNFKEQ. The CDR3 length is 14 residues. The CDR3 sequence: CASSQAGLGETQYF. For the CDR3, the DNA is TGTGCCAGCAGCCAGGCGGGACTTGGAGAGACCCAGTACTTC.

The rearrangement joins TRBV9 to TRBJ2-1, with TRBD2 matching 12 bases. This CDR3 has 16 amino acids. V dropped 0 bases and J dropped 7; count of bases not matched to a gene: 5. Germline-derived CDR1 and CDR2 are SGDLS and YYNGEE. CDR3: CASSVGASGGANEQFF. Here the CDR3 DNA reads TGTGCCAGCAGCGTAGGGGCTAGCGGGGGGGCGAATGAGCAGTTCTTC.

V usage is TRBV7-2 and J usage is TRBJ1-5, with TRBD1 as a possible D gene (6 bases). V was clipped by 1 base and J by 6 bases, with 16 bases between them. The germline V gene has CDR1 SGHTA and CDR2 FQGNSA. CDR3 length: 16 amino acids. The CDR3: CASSLGPNRAGQPQHF. The CDR3 DNA sequence: TGTGCCAGCAGCTTAGGACCGAACAGGGCGGGTCAGCCCCAGCATTTT.

The J gene is TRBJ2-6, the V gene TRBV6-6, with D tentatively TRBD2 (5 bases). The CDR3 has 15 amino acids. V lost 6 bases, J lost 1 base, and 10 bases lay in between. CDR1 is MNHNY, CDR2 SVGAGI, per germline (reference sequence). This chain's CDR3 is CASRTPGSGANVLTF. In DNA form, the CDR3 reads TGTGCCAGCAGAACTCCGGGATCTGGGGCCAACGTCCTGACTTTC.